The 3 T cell receptor beta chains below were found in one sample sequenced in a study of T cell repertoires in cytomegalovirus infection. TCRdb re-called the reads through MiXCR, storing one row per CDR3 protein. This sample has over 450,000 distinct CDR3 sequences; approximately 10% occur once, and the top ten carry roughly a tenth. Sequencing was carried out using PBMCs. The receptor source for this set is a human donor in good health (CMV status not recorded). Some clones in this sample may be carry-over from other donors' samples.

This sequence joins TRBV18 and TRBJ2-1, with 7 positions matching TRBD1. Trimming cost V 4 bases and J 4 bases; bases outside gene matches: 10. Germline CDR1 KGHSH, CDR2 LQKENI. This CDR3 is built from 16 residues. The CDR3 nucleotides read TGTGCCAGCTCACAAGATCTGGGACAGACTTACAATGAGCAGTTCTTC. It translates to CASSQDLGQTYNEQFF.

This chain uses TRBV19 with TRBJ1-1, with no clear D. V was pared by 7 bases and J by 0 bases, with 12 bases between. This CDR3 contains 14 residues. Germline V gene lookup returns CDR1 LNHDA and CDR2 SQIVND (reference sequence). CDR3 region: CASKVAGLNTEAFF. The CDR3 nucleotides are TGTGCCAGTAAAGTAGCCGGATTGAACACTGAAGCTTTCTTT.

In this sample, this clonotype turned up many times. The rearrangement joins TRBV12-3 or TRBV12-4 to TRBJ2-3; D not resolved. Trimming removed 3 bases from V and 0 bases from J, with 7 bases in between. The CDR3 has 14 residues. This chain's CDR3 is CASSLQSSTDTQYF. CDR3 in DNA: TGTGCCAGCAGTTTGCAGTCTAGCACAGATACGCAGTATTTT.